What follows are 13 T cell receptor beta chains derived from one specimen sequenced in a study of cytomegalovirus exposure and HLA in healthy donors. The data were produced by immunoSEQ multiplex PCR, yet TCRdb's version contains in-frame clones alone and is incomplete. The sample carries over 85,000 clones, about nine tenths recorded once. The sequencing input was PBMCs. These receptors were obtained from a woman aged 18-35 years in good health and CMV-seronegative.

The V call is TRBV7-2, the J call TRBJ2-7; possible D gene TRBD1, 6 bases. The CDR3 loop spans 14 amino acids. V was pared by 4 bases and J by 5 bases, with 15 bases between. Germline V lookup: CDR1 SGHTA, CDR2 FQGNSA. CDR3 sequence: CASSSYRERDEQYF. CDR3 sequence (DNA): TGTGCCAGCAGCTCGTACAGGGAGAGGGACGAGCAGTACTTC.

CDR3 in amino acids: CASSSLTGTGDHEQFF. CDR3 nucleotide sequence: TGTGCCAGCTCATCGCTGACCGGGACAGGGGATCATGAGCAGTTCTTC. The chain uses TRBV18 and TRBJ2-1, with 10 positions matching TRBD1. V dropped 5 bases and J dropped 8; count of bases not matched to a gene: 12. This CDR3 spans 16 amino acids. In germline, CDR1 is KGHSH, CDR2 LQKENI.

This chain uses TRBV5-1 with TRBJ1-1; D uncertain. CDR1 and CDR2 from the germline V gene are SGHRS and YFSETQ. This CDR3 region has 14 residues. V lost 0 bases and J 5 bases, leaving 11 bases between the germline ends. The CDR3 nucleotides are TGCGCCAGCAGCTTGGCGGGCCGGGGAACTGAAGCTTTCTTT. Protein product: CASSLAGRGTEAFF.

This sequence joins TRBV4-2 and TRBJ2-6; perhaps TRBD1 as D (5 bases). Germline V gene data show CDR1 as LGHNA and CDR2 as YNFKEQ. The V and J ends lost 0 bases and 4 bases respectively, with 10 bases between them. This CDR3 has 16 residues. The CDR3 reads CASSQDGARGANVLTF. CDR3 DNA: TGTGCCAGCAGCCAAGATGGGGCGCGAGGGGCCAACGTCCTGACTTTC.

The J gene is TRBJ1-3, the V gene TRBV28; D call uncertain. The ends were cut back, 1 base at V and 0 bases at J, with 10 bases in the middle. This CDR3 is built from 16 residues. Germline V gene data show CDR1 as MDHEN and CDR2 as SYDVKM. CDR3: CASSLYWSYSGNTIYF. CDR3 sequence (DNA): TGTGCCAGCAGTTTATATTGGAGCTACTCTGGAAACACCATATATTTT.

The chain is built from TRBV28 and TRBJ2-3, with D tentatively TRBD2 (5 bases). Trimming left V 6 bases short and J 5 bases short, with 15 bases between. Germline V gene data show CDR1 as MDHEN and CDR2 as SYDVKM. This CDR3 region has 14 residues. CDR3 residues: CASSRLTAGDTQYF. CDR3 sequence (DNA): TGTGCCAGCAGCCGTCTTACGGCGGGAGATACGCAGTATTTT. Supplemented by reference TRBV28 and TRBJ2-3, the full variable domain reads DVKVTQSSRYLVKRTGEKVFLECVQDMDHENMFWYRQDPGLGLRLIYFSYDVKMKEKGDIPEGYSVSREKKERFSLILESASTNQTSMYLCASSRLTAGDTQYFGPGTRLTVL.

This clone occurred a few times. V gene TRBV30 combines with J gene TRBJ2-2; 7 positions match TRBD1. CDR1 and CDR2 from the germline V gene are GTSNPN and SVGIG (reference sequence). The junction had 2 bases not matched to a gene; V was cut back by 3 bases and J by 1 base. This CDR3 has 14 residues. CDR3 in amino acids: CAWSRTGNTGELFF. CDR3 bases: TGTGCCTGGAGCCGGACAGGGAACACCGGGGAGCTGTTTTTT. The full variable domain, with the rest looked up from reference TRBV30 and TRBJ2-2, is SQTIHQWPATLVQPVGSPLSLECTVEGTSNPNLYWYRQAAGRGLQLLFYSVGIGQISSEVPQNLSASRPQDRQFILSSKKLLLSDSGFYLCAWSRTGNTGELFFGEGSRLTVL.

The V and J genes are TRBV9 and TRBJ2-1; 11 positions match TRBD2. J was trimmed by 5 bases and V by 0 bases; bases with no gene match: 1. The CDR3 has 15 residues. The V gene's germline CDR1 is SGDLS and CDR2 YYNGEE. CDR3: CASSVELAGDNEQFF. The CDR3 DNA sequence: TGTGCCAGCAGCGTAGAACTAGCGGGAGACAATGAGCAGTTCTTC.

This rearrangement joins TRBV7-2 to TRBJ2-7, with 10 nucleotides matching TRBD2. The V and J ends lost 1 base and 5 bases, in that order; junction bases with no gene match: 2. Germline V gene data show CDR1 as SGHTA and CDR2 as FQGNSA. CDR3 length equals 14 residues. The CDR3 region has the DNA TGTGCCAGCAGCTTAGGGCTAGCGGGGGACGAGCAGTACTTC. Protein sequence: CASSLGLAGDEQYF.

The rearrangement joins TRBV5-6 to TRBJ1-4; a possible D gene is TRBD1 (5 bases). The ends were cut back, 1 base at V and 8 bases at J, with 12 bases in the middle. There are 14 residues in the CDR3. Looked up from germline, CDR1 is SGHDT and CDR2 is YYEEEE. As DNA, the CDR3 is TGTGCCAGCAGCTTGCAAGGGGCCGGGGAAAAACTGTTTTTT. Its translation is CASSLQGAGEKLFF.

This clone was recorded only once. V and J are TRBV7-9 and TRBJ1-2; D might be TRBD1 (5 bases). The V gene's germline CDR1 is SEHNR and CDR2 FQNEAQ (reference sequence). Trimming removed 4 bases at V and 0 bases at J, with 15 bases between. This CDR3 has 16 residues. CDR3 residues: CASSWSRDLANYGYTF. The CDR3 nucleotides read TGTGCCAGCAGCTGGTCCCGGGACTTAGCTAACTATGGCTACACCTTC. Based on the CDR3 plus reference TRBV7-9 and TRBJ1-2, the full variable domain is DTGVSQNPRHKITKRGQNVTFRCDPISEHNRLYWYRQTLGQGPEFLTYFQNEAQLEKSRLLSDRFSAERPKGSFSTLEIQRTEQGDSAMYLCASSWSRDLANYGYTFGSGTRLTVV.

The chain carries TRBV18 and TRBJ2-2; D possibly corresponds to TRBD1 (6 bases). This CDR3 contains 15 residues. Germline V gene sequence: CDR1 KGHSH, CDR2 LQKENI. Trimming removed 1 base from V and 4 bases from J, with 10 bases in between. In nucleotides, the CDR3 is TGTGCCAGCTCACCACAACAGGGCGGCACCGGGGAGCTGTTTTTT. Translation: CASSPQQGGTGELFF.

The rearrangement links TRBV30 to TRBJ2-1; 9 bases agree with TRBD2. V shed 3 bases and J 6 bases; nucleotides not matched to a gene: 9. This CDR3 has 15 amino acids. Per the germline V gene, CDR1 is GTSNPN and CDR2 is SVGIG (reference sequence). The CDR3 is CAWSRWASGANEQFF. CDR3 sequence (DNA): TGTGCCTGGAGCCGCTGGGCTAGCGGGGCCAATGAGCAGTTCTTC.